Each of the 16 T cell receptor beta chains below was sequenced from the same sample in a study of sequential checkpoint blockade in melanoma. Treatment reported: randomized to nivolumab then ipilimumab (arm A) or the reverse (arm B). Clones were read by immunoSEQ multiplex PCR, and TCRdb kept only the in-frame ones, dropping some. The repertoire consists of more than 5,500 clones, with 20% to 25% occurring once and the leading ten covering roughly 10%. The input for sequencing was tumor tissue (inferred from file names), taken from a patient given nivolumab and ipilimumab in sequence. These receptors were taken from a human donor with melanoma.

Sample share makes this clone medium-sized (0.01 to 0.1%). This chain connects TRBV28 to TRBJ2-5; D is perhaps TRBD2 (5 bases). Trimming shortened V by 6 bases and J by 5 bases, and 13 bases separated the two germline ends. Germline V gene data show CDR1 as MDHEN and CDR2 as SYDVKM. There are 13 residues in the CDR3. The CDR3 nucleotides read TGTGCCAGCAGAGATAGGACTGATGAGACCCAGTACTTC. It yields the protein CASRDRTDETQYF. The full variable domain, rest sourced from reference TRBV28 and TRBJ2-5, is DVKVTQSSRYLVKRTGEKVFLECVQDMDHENMFWYRQDPGLGLRLIYFSYDVKMKEKGDIPEGYSVSREKKERFSLILESASTNQTSMYLCASRDRTDETQYFGPGTRLLVL.

This clone was detected a few times. The chain is built from TRBV11-3 and TRBJ2-3; D ambiguous. The germline V gene encodes CDR1 SGHNT and CDR2 YENEEA. The CDR3 covers 15 residues. V lost 0 bases, J lost 5 bases, and 12 bases lay in between. In DNA form, the CDR3 reads TGTGCCAGCAGCTTAGAACTCTTGAAGGTAGATACGCAGTATTTT. This codes for CASSLELLKVDTQYF.

The chain recombines TRBV27 with TRBJ2-7; D may be TRBD2 (6 bases). V lost 4 bases to trimming and J lost 4 bases, with 20 bases between them. The germline V gene has CDR1 MNHEY and CDR2 SMNVEV (reference sequence). The CDR3 runs to 16 residues. The CDR3 sequence: CASSSYGGYMGYEQYF. In DNA, the CDR3 is TGTGCCAGCAGTTCTTACGGAGGGTATATGGGTTACGAGCAGTACTTC.

V is TRBV29-1 and J is TRBJ2-7, with D maybe TRBD1 (5 bases). Per germline, CDR1 SQVTM and CDR2 ANQGSEA. The CDR3 is 14 residues long. Trimming removed 6 bases from V and 1 base from J, with 16 bases in between. The CDR3 is CSVTTVGISYEQYF. DNA for the CDR3: TGCAGCGTGACGACAGTAGGAATATCCTACGAGCAGTACTTC.

This clone was seen a handful of times. This chain joins TRBV23-1 and TRBJ1-2, with unresolved D. TRBV23-1 counts as an open reading frame of uncertain function. The CDR3 is made up of 13 amino acids. V was clipped by 6 bases and J by 5 bases, with 13 bases between them. The CDR3 DNA reads TGCGCCAGCAGCTTGGGGTCCGGGTATGGCTACACCTTC. This sequence encodes CASSLGSGYGYTF.

This clone was counted only a few times. The rearrangement uses TRBV7-1 and TRBJ1-5; D ambiguous. TRBV7-1 is given ORF status, its function remaining uncertain. This CDR3 region has 17 residues. V gave up 4 bases and J gave up 0 bases, with 16 bases separating them. The CDR3 bases are TGTGCCAGCAGCTTTATCAAAGACTTATATAGCAATCAGCCCCAGCATTTT. This sequence encodes CASSFIKDLYSNQPQHF.

The rearrangement links TRBV28 to TRBJ2-1; D unresolved. V was shortened by 3 bases and J by 0 bases, with 9 bases between the two germline ends. CDR1 and CDR2 (germline): MDHEN, SYDVKM. The CDR3 extends over 15 amino acids. The CDR3 protein is CASSLGSRSYNEQFF. The CDR3 DNA is TGTGCCAGCAGTTTGGGTTCCCGCTCCTACAATGAGCAGTTCTTC.

The J gene is TRBJ1-3, the V gene TRBV9; D uncertain. Germline lookup yields CDR1 SGDLS and CDR2 YYNGEE. This CDR3 comprises 13 residues. Trimming took 6 bases from V and 0 from J, leaving 7 bases between them. The CDR3 DNA follows: TGTGCCAGCACCGCGAACTCTGGAAACACCATATATTTT. As protein: CASTANSGNTIYF.

This chain links TRBV19 with TRBJ1-1; 7 nucleotides align to TRBD1. The CDR3 totals 17 residues. Trimming removed 4 bases from V and 4 bases from J; junction bases left unmatched: 15. Germline assignment: CDR1 LNHDA and CDR2 SQIVND (reference sequence). CDR3 loop: CASSSNRGQTGPTEAFF. CDR3 DNA sequence: TGTGCCAGTAGTAGTAATCGGGGACAGACGGGACCCACTGAAGCTTTCTTT.

This clone was counted a few times. This chain links TRBV12-5 with TRBJ2-1; D is tentatively TRBD1 or TRBD2 (6 bases each). V lost 3 bases, J lost 8 bases, and 17 bases lay in between. CDR3 size: 15 residues. Germline CDR1 LGHNT, CDR2 FRNRAP. CDR3: CASGFIPGASDEQFF. DNA for the CDR3: TGTGCTAGTGGTTTTATTCCGGGGGCCTCCGATGAGCAGTTCTTC.

This chain uses TRBV10-2 with TRBJ2-1; D unresolved. CDR1 is WSHSY, CDR2 SAAADI, per germline. V was pared by 0 bases and J by 3 bases, with 9 bases between. The CDR3 is 15 residues long. CDR3 residues: CASSESWKGYNEQFF. As DNA, the CDR3 is TGCGCCAGCAGTGAGTCGTGGAAGGGCTACAATGAGCAGTTCTTC.

This clone was counted a few times. The chain links TRBV11-3 to TRBJ2-5; 9 bases fit TRBD2. The CDR3 loop spans 16 amino acids. Germline V gives CDR1 SGHNT, CDR2 YENEEA. V gave up 0 bases and J gave up 4 bases; unmatched junction bases: 6. The CDR3 DNA reads TGTGCCAGCAGCTTAGATGGGTCAGCGGGAGGAGAGACCCAGTACTTC. Its protein is CASSLDGSAGGETQYF. Supplemented by reference TRBV11-3 and TRBJ2-5, the full variable domain reads EAGVVQSPRYKIIEKKQPVAFWCNPISGHNTLYWYLQNLGQGPELLIRYENEEAVDDSQLPKDRFSAERLKGVDSTLKIQPAELGDSAVYLCASSLDGSAGGETQYFGPGTRLLVL.

The V call is TRBV29-1, the J call TRBJ2-5; D unresolved. The CDR3 is 14 residues long. Germline CDR1 SQVTM, CDR2 ANQGSEA. V was trimmed by 0 bases and J by 5 bases, leaving 13 bases between them. The DNA of the CDR3 is TGCAGCGTTGAAGATTGGTCTAGGCGCGAGACCCAGTACTTC. It codes for CSVEDWSRRETQYF.

This clone is termed medium-sized. V is TRBV28 and J is TRBJ1-2, with TRBD1 identical over 10 bases. In germline, CDR1 is MDHEN, CDR2 SYDVKM. The CDR3 sequence is 14 residues long. J lost 8 bases, V lost 3 bases, and 6 bases had no gene match. The CDR3 loop is CASSFLGQGNGYTF. Written as DNA, the CDR3 is TGTGCCAGCAGTTTTTTGGGACAGGGGAACGGCTACACCTTC.

The J gene is TRBJ1-4, the V gene TRBV14; tentatively, D is TRBD1 (6 bases). Germline CDR1 is SGHDN and CDR2 is FVKESK. The V and J ends lost 5 bases and 10 bases respectively, with 8 bases between them. There are 11 residues in the CDR3. The CDR3: CASSIGGKLFF. In DNA, the CDR3 is TGTGCCAGCAGCATAGGGGGAAAACTGTTTTTT.

A few counts support this clone. CDR3 DNA sequence: TGTGCCAGCAGTTACTCTTATACCGGGGCGGGTGAAAAACTGTTTTTT. Translation gives CASSYSYTGAGEKLFF. The chain has TRBV6-8 and TRBJ1-4; TRBD1 is a possible D gene (5 bases). The CDR3 has 16 residues. Per germline, CDR1 MNHGY and CDR2 SAAAGT. Trimming pared 0 bases from V and 7 bases from J, leaving 15 bases between.